This is a list of T cell receptor beta chains from one sample in a study of PD-1 blockade in classical Hodgkin lymphoma. Here immunoSEQ multiplex PCR was the method, and the copy in TCRdb shows in-frame clones only, minus some. The table records fewer than 35,000 clones, around 84% of them present only once. The source material was CD4+ T cells from blood, sampled before the fourth cycle of nivolumab. The origin of the receptors is a human donor with classical Hodgkin lymphoma. Each CDR3 is given with its conserved first and last residue. A D gene is named only where the DNA matches it firmly. Some rows mark clone size as missing; the rest say once, few, many or name a class of expanded clone.

clone size	V gene	J gene	D gene	CDR3 DNA	CDR3 protein
NA	TRBV2	TRBJ1-1	TRBD1	TGTGCCAGCAGTAGGGACAGTATCACTGAAGCTTTCTTT	CASSRDSITEAFF
NA	TRBV2	TRBJ2-7	NA	TGTGCCAGCAGTGAAGCGGTCGTATCCTACGAGCAGTACTTC	CASSEAVVSYEQYF
few	TRBV10-3	TRBJ2-2	NA	TGTGCCGTAGAGCGGAACACCGGGGAGCTGTTTTTT	CAVERNTGELFF
few	TRBV5-1	TRBJ2-5	NA	TGCGCCAGCAGCTTGGCCCAAGAGACCCAGTACTTC	CASSLAQETQYF
NA	TRBV19	TRBJ1-1	NA	TGTGCCAGTAGTACGGACAGCGGAATGAACACTGAAGCTTTCTTT	CASSTDSGMNTEAFF
NA	TRBV7-9	TRBJ2-5	NA	TGTGCCAGCAGCGCCCGGGACACCGCGTACCAAGAGACCCAGTACTTC	CASSARDTAYQETQYF
NA	TRBV2	TRBJ2-1	NA	TGTGCCAGCAGTGAGCGTTGGCAGTTCTTC	CASSERWQFF
NA	TRBV28	TRBJ2-3	NA	TGTGCCAGCCGAGAAGAGGGCCTGGATACGCAGTATTTT	CASREEGLDTQYF
NA	TRBV19	TRBJ2-7	TRBD2	TGTGCCAGTAGTGGGGGACTATACTCCTACGAGCAGTACTTC	CASSGGLYSYEQYF
NA	TRBV7-9	TRBJ2-5	NA	TGTGCCAGCAGCGCCGTGGGGGGGACCCAGTACTTC	CASSAVGGTQYF
NA	TRBV7-2	TRBJ2-5	NA	TGTGCCAGCAGCTCCCGCAGGGTGGCGGAGACCCAGTACTTC	CASSSRRVAETQYF
NA	TRBV30	TRBJ1-5	NA	TGTGCCTGGAGTAAACAATCACTCAATCAGCCCCAGCATTTT	CAWSKQSLNQPQHF
NA	TRBV18	TRBJ1-4	NA	TGTGCCAGCTCACCGACAGCACAGAATGAAAAACTGTTTTTT	CASSPTAQNEKLFF
few	TRBV6-1	TRBJ2-7	TRBD1	TGTGCCAGCAGTGCCCGGGACAGGGACGCGGCGGAGCAGTACTTC	CASSARDRDAAEQYF